Given below is one TCR beta chain in context. Antigen unknown. On the immunoSEQ platform, TCR beta CDR3s were sequenced at survey depth. Data came from immunoSEQ multiplex PCR; TCRdb stores just in-frame clones and leaves some out. This sample carries about 5,600 clones, more than 60% of them seen once, and the ten largest clones take around 43%. Trimming removed 1 base from V and 10 bases from J, with 19 bases in between. The CDR3 contains 15 residues. Germline V CDR1 and CDR2: SGHVS, FQNEAQ. These data originate in a study of CD8 T cell repertoires and HIV-1 epitope variants. The wider study: Separate wells received one of Twenty-five Gag or Nef variant peptides. Tested: three Gag epitope families, Nef HW9 and YT9. IL-2, IL-7 and IL-15 were added on days 3 and 7 of roughly 10-day cultures.

The sequencing input was cultured CD8+ T cells derived from PBMCs. V gene TRBV7-8 combines with J gene TRBJ2-5; D assignment may be TRBD1 or TRBD2 (6 bases each). The source is a male donor with HIV. The CDR3 spells CASSLGLGGTEGQYF. The CDR3 DNA is TGTGCCAGCAGCTTAGGGCTAGGGGGGACTGAGGGCCAGTACTTC.